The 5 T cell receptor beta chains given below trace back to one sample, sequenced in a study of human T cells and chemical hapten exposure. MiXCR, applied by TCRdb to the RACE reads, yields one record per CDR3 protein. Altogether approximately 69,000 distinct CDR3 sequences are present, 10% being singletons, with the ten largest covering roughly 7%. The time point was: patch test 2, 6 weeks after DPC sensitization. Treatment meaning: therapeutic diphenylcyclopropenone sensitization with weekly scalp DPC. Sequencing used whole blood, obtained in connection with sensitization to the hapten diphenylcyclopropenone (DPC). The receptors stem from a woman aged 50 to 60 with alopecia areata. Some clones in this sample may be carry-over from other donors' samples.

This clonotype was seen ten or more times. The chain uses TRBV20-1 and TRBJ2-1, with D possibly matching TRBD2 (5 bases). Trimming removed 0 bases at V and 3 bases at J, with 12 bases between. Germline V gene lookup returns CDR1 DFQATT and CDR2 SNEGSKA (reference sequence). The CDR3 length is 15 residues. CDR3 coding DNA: TGCAGTGCTAGAGATGGTAGCGCTTACTACAATGAGCAGTTCTTC. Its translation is CSARDGSAYYNEQFF.

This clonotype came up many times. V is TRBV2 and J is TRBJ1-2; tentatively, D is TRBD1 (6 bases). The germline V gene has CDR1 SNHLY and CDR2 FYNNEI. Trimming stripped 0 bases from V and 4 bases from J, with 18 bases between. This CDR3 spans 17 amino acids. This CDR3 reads CASSEALRSRGTYGYTF. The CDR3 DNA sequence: TGTGCCAGCAGTGAAGCGCTTCGGTCGAGGGGGACCTATGGCTACACCTTC.

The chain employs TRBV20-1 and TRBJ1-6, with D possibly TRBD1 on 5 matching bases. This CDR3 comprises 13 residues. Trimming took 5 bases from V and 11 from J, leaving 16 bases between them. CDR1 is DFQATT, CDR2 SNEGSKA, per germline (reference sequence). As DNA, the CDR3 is TGCAGTGCTGAGGGACTAGGACTGGCACCCCTCCACTTT. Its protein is CSAEGLGLAPLHF.

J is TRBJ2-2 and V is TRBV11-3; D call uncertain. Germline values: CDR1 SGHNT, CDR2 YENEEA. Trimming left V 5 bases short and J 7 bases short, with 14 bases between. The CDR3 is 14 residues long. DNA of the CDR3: TGTGCCAGCAGCCCCGGAGACCCTCGCGGGGAGCTGTTTTTT. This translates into CASSPGDPRGELFF.

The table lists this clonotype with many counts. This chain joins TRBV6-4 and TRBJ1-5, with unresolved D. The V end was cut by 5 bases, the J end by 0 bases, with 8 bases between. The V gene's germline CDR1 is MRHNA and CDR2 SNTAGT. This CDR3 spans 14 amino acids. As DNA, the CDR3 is TGTGCCAGCAGTCCGGATTATAGCAATCAGCCCCAGCATTTT. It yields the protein CASSPDYSNQPQHF.